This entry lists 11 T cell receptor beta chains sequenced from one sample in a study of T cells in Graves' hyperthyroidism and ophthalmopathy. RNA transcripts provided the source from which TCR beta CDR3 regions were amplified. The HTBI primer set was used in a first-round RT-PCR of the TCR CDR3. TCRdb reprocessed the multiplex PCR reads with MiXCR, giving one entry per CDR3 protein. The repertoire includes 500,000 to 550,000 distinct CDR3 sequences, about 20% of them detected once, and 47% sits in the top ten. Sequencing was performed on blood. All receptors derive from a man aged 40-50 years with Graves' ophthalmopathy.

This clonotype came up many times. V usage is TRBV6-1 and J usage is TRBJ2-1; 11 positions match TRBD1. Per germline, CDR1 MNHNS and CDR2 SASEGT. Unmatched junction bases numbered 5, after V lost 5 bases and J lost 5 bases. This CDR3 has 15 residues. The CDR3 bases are TGTGCCAGCAGTCGGGACAGGGGGAGCCACAATGAGCAGTTCTTC. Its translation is CASSRDRGSHNEQFF.

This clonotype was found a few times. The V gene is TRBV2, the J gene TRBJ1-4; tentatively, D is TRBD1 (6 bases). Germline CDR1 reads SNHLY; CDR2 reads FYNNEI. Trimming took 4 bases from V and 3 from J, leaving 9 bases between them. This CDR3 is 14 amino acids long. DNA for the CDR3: TGTGCCAGCAGTGTATACAGGGCTAATGAAAAACTGTTTTTT. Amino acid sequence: CASSVYRANEKLFF. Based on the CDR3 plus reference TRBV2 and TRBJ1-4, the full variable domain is EPEVTQTPSHQVTQMGQEVILRCVPISNHLYFYWYRQILGQKVEFLVSFYNNEISEKSEIFDDQFSVERPDGSNFTLKIRSTKLEDSAMYFCASSVYRANEKLFFGSGTQLSVL.

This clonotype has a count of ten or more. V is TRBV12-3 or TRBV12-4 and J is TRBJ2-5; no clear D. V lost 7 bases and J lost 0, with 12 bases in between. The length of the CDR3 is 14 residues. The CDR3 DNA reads TGTGCCAGCATTCCCCGACGGGACCAAGAGACCCAGTACTTC. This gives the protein CASIPRRDQETQYF.

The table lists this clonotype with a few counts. CDR3 in amino acids: CASSPLQRNEKLFF. The CDR3 DNA sequence: TGCGCCAGCAGCCCCTTACAAAGGAATGAAAAACTGTTTTTT. The rearrangement links TRBV5-1 to TRBJ1-4; D is undetermined. CDR1 is SGHRS, CDR2 YFSETQ, per germline. V was trimmed by 4 bases and J by 5 bases, leaving 12 bases between them. The CDR3 has 14 residues.

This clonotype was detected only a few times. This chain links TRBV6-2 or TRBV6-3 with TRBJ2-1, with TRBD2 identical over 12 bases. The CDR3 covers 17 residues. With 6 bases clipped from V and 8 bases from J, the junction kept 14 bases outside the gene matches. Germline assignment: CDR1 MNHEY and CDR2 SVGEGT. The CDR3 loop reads CASSSSGRAVTPDEQFF. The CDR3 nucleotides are TGTGCCAGCAGCTCTAGCGGGAGGGCCGTTACGCCCGATGAGCAGTTCTTC.

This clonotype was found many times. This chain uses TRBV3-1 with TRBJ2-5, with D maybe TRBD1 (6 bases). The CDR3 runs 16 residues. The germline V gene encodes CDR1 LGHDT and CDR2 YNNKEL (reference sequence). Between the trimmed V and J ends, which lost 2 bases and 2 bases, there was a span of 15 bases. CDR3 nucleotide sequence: TGTGCCAGCAGCCAACATCAGACAGGCCTACAAGAGACCCAGTACTTC. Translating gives CASSQHQTGLQETQYF.

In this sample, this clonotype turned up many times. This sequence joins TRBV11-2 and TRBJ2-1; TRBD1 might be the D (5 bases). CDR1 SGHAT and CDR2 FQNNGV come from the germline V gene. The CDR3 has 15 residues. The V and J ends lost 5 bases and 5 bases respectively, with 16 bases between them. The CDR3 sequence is CASSPLGRANNEQFF. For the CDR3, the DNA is TGTGCCAGCAGCCCTCTGGGGCGAGCAAACAATGAGCAGTTCTTC.

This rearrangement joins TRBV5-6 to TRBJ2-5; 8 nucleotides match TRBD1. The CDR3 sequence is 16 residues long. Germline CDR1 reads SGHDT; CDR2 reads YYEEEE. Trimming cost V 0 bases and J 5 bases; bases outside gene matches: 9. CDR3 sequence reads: CASSLGDRTGMETQYF. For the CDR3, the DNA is TGTGCCAGCAGCTTGGGGGACAGGACAGGGATGGAGACCCAGTACTTC. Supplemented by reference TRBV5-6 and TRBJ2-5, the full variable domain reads DAGVTQSPTHLIKTRGQQVTLRCSPKSGHDTVSWYQQALGQGPQFIFQYYEEEERQRGNFPDRFSGHQFPNYSSELNVNALLLGDSALYLCASSLGDRTGMETQYFGPGTRLLVL.

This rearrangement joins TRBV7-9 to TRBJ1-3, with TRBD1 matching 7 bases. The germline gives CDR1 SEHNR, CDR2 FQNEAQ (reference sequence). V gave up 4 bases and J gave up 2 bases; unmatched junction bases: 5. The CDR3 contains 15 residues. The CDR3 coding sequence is TGTGCCAGCAGCTCCACAGGGACAGCTGGAAACACCATATATTTT. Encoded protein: CASSSTGTAGNTIYF.

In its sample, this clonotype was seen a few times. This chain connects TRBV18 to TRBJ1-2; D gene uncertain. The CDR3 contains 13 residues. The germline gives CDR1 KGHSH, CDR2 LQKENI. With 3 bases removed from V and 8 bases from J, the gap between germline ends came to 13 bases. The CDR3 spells CASSPGPGRGYTF. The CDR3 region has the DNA TGTGCCAGCTCACCCGGGCCCGGGAGGGGCTACACCTTC.

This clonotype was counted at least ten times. The CDR3 DNA reads as TGTGCCAGCAGCTTAGGTCTCCCGTGGGATGAGCAGTTCTTC. It is translated as CASSLGLPWDEQFF. J is TRBJ2-1 and V is TRBV7-3; no definite D call. The germline CDR1 and CDR2 sequences are SGHTA and FQGTGA. This CDR3 has 14 residues. The germline V and J ends were trimmed by 2 bases and 8 bases, with 13 bases remaining between them.